These 13 T cell receptor beta chains came from one sample sequenced in a study of blood T cell repertoires in COVID-19. Assay used: immunoSEQ multiplex PCR; TCRdb lists only in-frame clones, some missing. The profile shows around 250,000 clones, roughly 89% of them singletons. Sequenced: peripheral blood. The receptors here all came from a young woman with active or convalescent COVID-19.

The gene calls are TRBV5-6 and TRBJ1-2; D gene ambiguous. V was shortened by 6 bases and J by 4 bases, with 22 bases between the two germline ends. Germline CDR1 is SGHDT and CDR2 is YYEEEE. The CDR3 runs 16 residues. The DNA of the CDR3 is TGTGCCAGCATCAGGATGGCGCGTGTGATAATCTATGGCTACACCTTC. It translates to CASIRMARVIIYGYTF.

The chain recombines TRBV3-1 (or the pseudogene TRBV3-2) with TRBJ2-2, with 9 bases that match TRBD2. Germline V CDR1 and CDR2: LGHDT, YNNKEL (reference sequence). CDR3 size: 19 residues. Trimming cost V 4 bases and J 1 base; bases outside gene matches: 13. CDR3 nucleotide sequence: TGTGCCAGCAGCCTTCCCACAGGCGGGGGGGGCCTGAACACCGGGGAGCTGTTTTTT. It is translated as CASSLPTGGGGLNTGELFF.

The rearrangement links TRBV9 to TRBJ2-7, with a tentative D call TRBD1 (5 bases). The CDR3 totals 14 residues. V was trimmed by 2 bases and J by 4 bases, leaving 13 bases between them. CDR1 is SGDLS and CDR2 is YYNGEE in the germline V gene. The CDR3 sequence is CASSVGQGNYEQYF. CDR3 coding DNA: TGTGCCAGCAGCGTGGGCCAGGGAAATTACGAGCAGTACTTC.

V gene TRBV27 combines with J gene TRBJ2-1; D unresolved. CDR1 MNHEY and CDR2 SMNVEV come from the germline V gene (reference sequence). V lost 8 bases, J lost 5 bases, and 13 bases lay in between. The CDR3 has 13 amino acids. Written as DNA, the CDR3 is TGTGCCAGCGGTGACATTTGGAACAATGAGCAGTTCTTC. Protein product: CASGDIWNNEQFF.

The V gene is TRBV6-6, the J gene TRBJ1-2, with unresolved D. The V end lost 10 bases, the J end lost 3 bases, and 18 bases lay between the germline ends. The CDR3 covers 14 residues. Germline V CDR1 and CDR2: MNHNY, SVGAGI (reference sequence). CDR3 nucleotides: TGTGCCATCCAGAGGCGGGCGGTCGACTATGGCTACACCTTC. Its translation is CAIQRRAVDYGYTF.

The V and J genes are TRBV7-3 and TRBJ1-1, with a tentative D call TRBD1 (6 bases). CDR1 is SGHTA, CDR2 FQGTGA, per germline. The CDR3 is 14 residues long. V lost 7 bases, J lost 1 base, and 13 bases lay in between. CDR3 DNA: TGTGCCAGCAAACAGGGTCAGGGGAACACTGAAGCTTTCTTT. It translates to CASKQGQGNTEAFF.

J is TRBJ2-1 and V is TRBV21-1; the D call TRBD2 from the table was never checked on the DNA. TRBV21-1 is shown as a pseudogene. There are 16 residues in the CDR3. The CDR3, as DNA: TGTGCCAGCAGCCACTCGGGGGGGGGCCCCTACAATGAGCAGTTCTTC. Amino acid sequence: CASSHSGGGPYNEQFF.

This clone was seen a few times. This rearrangement joins TRBV6-5 to TRBJ1-5, with a weak D call TRBD1 (6 bases). Trimming cost V 7 bases and J 3 bases, with 10 bases left between them. The germline V gene encodes CDR1 MNHEY and CDR2 SVGAGI. CDR3 size: 13 residues. CDR3 protein: CASTWTVNQPQHF. The CDR3 coding sequence is TGTGCCAGCACCTGGACAGTCAATCAGCCCCAGCATTTT.

In its sample, this clone was seen a few times. V usage is TRBV10-2 and J usage is TRBJ1-2; 7 bases are shared with TRBD1. J was trimmed by 2 bases and V by 0 bases; bases with no gene match: 3. This CDR3 is 15 amino acids long. Germline V gene lookup returns CDR1 WSHSY and CDR2 SAAADI. Here the CDR3 reads CASSESRGRNYGYTF. As DNA, the CDR3 is TGCGCCAGCAGTGAGTCAAGGGGGCGGAACTATGGCTACACCTTC.

The sample holds a few counts of this clone. The rearrangement links TRBV5-4 to TRBJ1-1; TRBD1 is a possible D gene (6 bases). CDR1 is SGHNT and CDR2 is YYREEE in the germline V gene (reference sequence). CDR3 length equals 15 residues. With 1 base removed from V and 3 bases from J, the gap between germline ends came to 13 bases. CDR3 amino acids: CASSLIGGRDTEAFF. The CDR3 coding sequence is TGTGCCAGCAGCTTGATCGGGGGGCGCGACACTGAAGCTTTCTTT.

The chain has TRBV5-1 and TRBJ1-1; D not resolved. The V and J ends lost 0 bases and 6 bases respectively, with 9 bases between them. This CDR3 spans 13 amino acids. CDR1 and CDR2 from the germline V gene are SGHRS and YFSETQ. The CDR3 DNA reads as TGCGCCAGCAGCTTGGCCCTGGCATCTGAAGCTTTCTTT. It specifies CASSLALASEAFF.

V gene TRBV18 combines with J gene TRBJ2-3, with 7 bases fitting TRBD2. Losses at the gene ends were 3 bases for V and 1 base for J; bases not matched to a gene: 7. In germline, CDR1 is KGHSH, CDR2 LQKENI. CDR3 size: 16 residues. The DNA of the CDR3 is TGTGCCAGCTCACCGAATGGCGCGGGGGGCACAGATACGCAGTATTTT. It specifies CASSPNGAGGTDTQYF.

V usage is TRBV6-5 and J usage is TRBJ1-2, with a tentative D call TRBD1 (5 bases). V was shortened by 6 bases and J by 7 bases, with 15 bases between the two germline ends. The CDR3 consists of 13 residues. The germline V gene has CDR1 MNHEY and CDR2 SVGAGI. The CDR3: CASRRGGFGGYTF. CDR3 nucleotides: TGTGCCAGCAGGAGGGGAGGGTTTGGTGGCTACACCTTC.